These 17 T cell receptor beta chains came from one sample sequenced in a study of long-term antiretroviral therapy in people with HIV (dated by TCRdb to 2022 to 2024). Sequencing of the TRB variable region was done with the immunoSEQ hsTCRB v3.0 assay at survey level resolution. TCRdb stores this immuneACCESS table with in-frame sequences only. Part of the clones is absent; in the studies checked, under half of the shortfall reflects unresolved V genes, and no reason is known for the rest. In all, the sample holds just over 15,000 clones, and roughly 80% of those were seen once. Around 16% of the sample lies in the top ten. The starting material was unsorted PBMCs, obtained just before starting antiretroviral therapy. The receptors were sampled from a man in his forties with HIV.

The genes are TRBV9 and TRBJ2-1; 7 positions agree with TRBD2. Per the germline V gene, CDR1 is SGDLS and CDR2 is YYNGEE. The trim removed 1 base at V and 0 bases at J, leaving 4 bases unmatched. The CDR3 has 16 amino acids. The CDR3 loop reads CASSVTGGSSYNEQFF. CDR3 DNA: TGTGCCAGCAGCGTAACGGGCGGGAGCTCCTACAATGAGCAGTTCTTC. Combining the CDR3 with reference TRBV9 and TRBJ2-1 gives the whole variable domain DSGVTQTPKHLITATGQRVTLRCSPRSGDLSVYWYQQSLDQGLQFLIQYYNGEERAKGNILERFSAQQFPDLHSELNLSSLELGDSALYFCASSVTGGSSYNEQFFGPGTRLTVL.

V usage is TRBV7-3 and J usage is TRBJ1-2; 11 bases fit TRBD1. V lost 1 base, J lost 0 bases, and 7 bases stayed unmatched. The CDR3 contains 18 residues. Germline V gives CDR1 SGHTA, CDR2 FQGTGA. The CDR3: CASSLSPRTGGPNYGYTF. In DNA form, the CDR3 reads TGTGCCAGCAGCTTAAGCCCTCGGACAGGGGGCCCTAACTATGGCTACACCTTC.

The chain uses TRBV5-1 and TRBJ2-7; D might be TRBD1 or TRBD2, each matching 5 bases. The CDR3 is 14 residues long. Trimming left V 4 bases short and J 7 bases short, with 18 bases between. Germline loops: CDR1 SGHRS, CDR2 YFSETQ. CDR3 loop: CASSLDSGTGEQYF. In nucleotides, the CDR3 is TGCGCCAGCAGCCTCGACTCAGGGACGGGTGAGCAGTACTTC.

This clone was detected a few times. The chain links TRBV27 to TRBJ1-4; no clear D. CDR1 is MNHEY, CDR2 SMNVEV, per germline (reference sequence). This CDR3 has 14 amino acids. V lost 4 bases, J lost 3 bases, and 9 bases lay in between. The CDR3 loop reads CASSSWSANEKLFF. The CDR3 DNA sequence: TGTGCCAGCAGTTCGTGGTCGGCTAATGAAAAACTGTTTTTT. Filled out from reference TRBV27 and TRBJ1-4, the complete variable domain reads EAQVTQNPRYLITVTGKKLTVTCSQNMNHEYMSWYRQDPGLGLRQIYYSMNVEVTDKGDVPEGYKVSRKEKRNFPLILESPSPNQTSLYFCASSSWSANEKLFFGSGTQLSVL.

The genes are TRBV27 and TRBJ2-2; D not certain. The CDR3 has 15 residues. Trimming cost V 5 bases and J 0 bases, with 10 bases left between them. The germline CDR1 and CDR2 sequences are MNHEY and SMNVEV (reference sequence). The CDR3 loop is CASSRSATNTGELFF. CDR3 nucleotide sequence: TGTGCCAGCAGTCGGTCCGCAACGAACACCGGGGAGCTGTTTTTT.

DNA of the CDR3: TGTGCCAGCAGCCTTGGACAGGAGAACACTGAAGCTTTCTTT. Translation gives CASSLGQENTEAFF. The rearrangement links TRBV7-6 to TRBJ1-1; the match to TRBD1 covers 7 bases. Germline lookup yields CDR1 SGHVS and CDR2 FNYEAQ. This CDR3 has 14 residues. V lost 5 bases and J lost 1; bases outside the gene matches: 4.

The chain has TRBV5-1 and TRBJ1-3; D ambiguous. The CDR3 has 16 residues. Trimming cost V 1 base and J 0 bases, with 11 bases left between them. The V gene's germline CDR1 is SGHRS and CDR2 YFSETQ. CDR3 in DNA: TGCGCCAGCAGCTTGTTAGGGCCAGCCTCTGGAAACACCATATATTTT. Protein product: CASSLLGPASGNTIYF.

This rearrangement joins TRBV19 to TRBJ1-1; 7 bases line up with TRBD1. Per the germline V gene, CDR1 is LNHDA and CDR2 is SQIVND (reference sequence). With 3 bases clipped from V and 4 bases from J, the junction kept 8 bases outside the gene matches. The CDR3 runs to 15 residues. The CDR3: CASSIPQGIGTEAFF. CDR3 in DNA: TGTGCCAGTAGTATCCCACAGGGGATTGGCACTGAAGCTTTCTTT.

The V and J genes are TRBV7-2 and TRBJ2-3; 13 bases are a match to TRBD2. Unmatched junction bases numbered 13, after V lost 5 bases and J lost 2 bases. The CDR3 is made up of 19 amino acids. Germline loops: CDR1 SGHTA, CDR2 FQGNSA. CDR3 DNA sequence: TGTGCCAGCAGCGAGACTAGCGGGGGGACCTCGATAGACACAGATACGCAGTATTTT. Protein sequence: CASSETSGGTSIDTDTQYF.

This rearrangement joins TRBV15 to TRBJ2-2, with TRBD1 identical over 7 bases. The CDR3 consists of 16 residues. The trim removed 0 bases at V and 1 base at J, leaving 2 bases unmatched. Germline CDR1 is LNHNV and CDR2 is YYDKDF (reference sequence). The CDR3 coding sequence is TGTGCCACCAGCAGAGATGACAGGGTGAACACCGGGGAGCTGTTTTTT. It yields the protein CATSRDDRVNTGELFF.

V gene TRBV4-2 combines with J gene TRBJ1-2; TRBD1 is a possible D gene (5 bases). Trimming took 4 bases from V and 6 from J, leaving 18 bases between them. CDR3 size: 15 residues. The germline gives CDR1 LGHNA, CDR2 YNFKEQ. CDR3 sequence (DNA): TGTGCCAGCAGCCTACTAGACAGTTCGTTGGATGGCTACACCTTC. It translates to CASSLLDSSLDGYTF.

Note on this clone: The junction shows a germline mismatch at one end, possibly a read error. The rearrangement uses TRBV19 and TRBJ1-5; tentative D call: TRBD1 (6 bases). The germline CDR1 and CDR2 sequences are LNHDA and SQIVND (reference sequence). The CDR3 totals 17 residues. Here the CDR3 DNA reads TGTGCCAGCAGTATAGGCCCAACAGGGACTAGCAATCAGCCCCAGCATTTT. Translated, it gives CASSIGPTGTSNQPQHF.

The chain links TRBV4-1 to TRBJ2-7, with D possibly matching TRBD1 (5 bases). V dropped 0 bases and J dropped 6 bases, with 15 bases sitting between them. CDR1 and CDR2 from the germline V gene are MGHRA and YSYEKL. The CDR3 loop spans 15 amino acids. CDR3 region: CASSQEPGLGGEQYF. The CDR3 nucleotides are TGCGCCAGCAGCCAAGAACCAGGGCTAGGTGGCGAGCAGTACTTC.

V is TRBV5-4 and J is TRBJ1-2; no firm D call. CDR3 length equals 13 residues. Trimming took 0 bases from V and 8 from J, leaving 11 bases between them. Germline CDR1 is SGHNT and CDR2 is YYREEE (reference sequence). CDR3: CASSLAGVEGYTF. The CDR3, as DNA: TGTGCCAGCAGCTTGGCCGGGGTCGAGGGCTACACCTTC.

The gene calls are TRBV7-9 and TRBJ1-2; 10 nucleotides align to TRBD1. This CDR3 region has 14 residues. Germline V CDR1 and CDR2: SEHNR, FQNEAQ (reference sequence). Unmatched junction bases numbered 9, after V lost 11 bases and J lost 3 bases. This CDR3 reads CAGGGTGVDYGYTF. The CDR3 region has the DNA TGTGCCGGGGGGGGGACAGGGGTGGACTATGGCTACACCTTC.

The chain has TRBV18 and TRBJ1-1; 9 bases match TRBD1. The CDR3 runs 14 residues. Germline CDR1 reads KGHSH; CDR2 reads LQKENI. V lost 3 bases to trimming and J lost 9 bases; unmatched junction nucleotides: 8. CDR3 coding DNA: TGTGCCAGCTCACCCGGGACAGGGCTTCTAAAAGCTTTCTTT. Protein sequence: CASSPGTGLLKAFF.

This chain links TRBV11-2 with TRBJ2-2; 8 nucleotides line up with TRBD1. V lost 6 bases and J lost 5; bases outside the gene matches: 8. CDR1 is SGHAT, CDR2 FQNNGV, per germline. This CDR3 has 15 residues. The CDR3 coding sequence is TGTGCCAGCAGTCCCGGACAGGGTTTGACCGGGGAGCTGTTTTTT. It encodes CASSPGQGLTGELFF.